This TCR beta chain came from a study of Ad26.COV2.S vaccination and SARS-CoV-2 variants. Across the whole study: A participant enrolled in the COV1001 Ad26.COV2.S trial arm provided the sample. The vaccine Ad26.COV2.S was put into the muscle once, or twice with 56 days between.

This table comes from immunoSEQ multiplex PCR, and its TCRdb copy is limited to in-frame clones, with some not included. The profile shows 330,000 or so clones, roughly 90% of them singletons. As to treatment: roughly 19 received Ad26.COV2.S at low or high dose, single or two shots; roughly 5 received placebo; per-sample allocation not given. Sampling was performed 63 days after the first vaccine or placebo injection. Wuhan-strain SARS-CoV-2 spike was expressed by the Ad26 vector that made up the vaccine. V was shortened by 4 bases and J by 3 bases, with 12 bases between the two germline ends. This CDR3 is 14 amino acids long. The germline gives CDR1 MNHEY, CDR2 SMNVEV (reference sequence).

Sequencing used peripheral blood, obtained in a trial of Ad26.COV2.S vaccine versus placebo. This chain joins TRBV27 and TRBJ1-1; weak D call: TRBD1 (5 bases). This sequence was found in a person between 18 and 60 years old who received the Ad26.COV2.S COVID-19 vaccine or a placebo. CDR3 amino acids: CASSSSDSHTEAFF. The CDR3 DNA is TGTGCCAGCAGTTCCTCCGACAGCCACACTGAAGCTTTCTTT.